This record covers a single TCR beta chain. Its antigen is undetermined. The data were obtained in a study of T cell responses to AZD1222 COVID-19 vaccine. The study's findings and limits: Close to half of spike-specific TCRs reportedly recognize unmutated variant regions. Seropositivity was recorded at baseline in only 6 or 7 AZD1222 recipients.

TCRdb's copy holds only in-frame clones and misses some; the assay was immunoSEQ multiplex PCR. Of some 160,000 clones listed, 85% to 95% are singletons. With 5 bases removed from V and 3 bases from J, the gap between germline ends came to 17 bases. This CDR3 region has 15 residues. Per the germline V gene, CDR1 is SNHLY and CDR2 is FYNNEI. The receptor was isolated from an adult in good health. The rearrangement uses TRBV2 and TRBJ2-7; D remains unclear. The input for sequencing was peripheral blood, taken on day 0 of AZD1222 vaccination. The CDR3 loop reads CASSYGPPVYYEQYF. The DNA of the CDR3 is TGTGCCAGCAGTTACGGACCGCCCGTCTACTACGAGCAGTACTTC.